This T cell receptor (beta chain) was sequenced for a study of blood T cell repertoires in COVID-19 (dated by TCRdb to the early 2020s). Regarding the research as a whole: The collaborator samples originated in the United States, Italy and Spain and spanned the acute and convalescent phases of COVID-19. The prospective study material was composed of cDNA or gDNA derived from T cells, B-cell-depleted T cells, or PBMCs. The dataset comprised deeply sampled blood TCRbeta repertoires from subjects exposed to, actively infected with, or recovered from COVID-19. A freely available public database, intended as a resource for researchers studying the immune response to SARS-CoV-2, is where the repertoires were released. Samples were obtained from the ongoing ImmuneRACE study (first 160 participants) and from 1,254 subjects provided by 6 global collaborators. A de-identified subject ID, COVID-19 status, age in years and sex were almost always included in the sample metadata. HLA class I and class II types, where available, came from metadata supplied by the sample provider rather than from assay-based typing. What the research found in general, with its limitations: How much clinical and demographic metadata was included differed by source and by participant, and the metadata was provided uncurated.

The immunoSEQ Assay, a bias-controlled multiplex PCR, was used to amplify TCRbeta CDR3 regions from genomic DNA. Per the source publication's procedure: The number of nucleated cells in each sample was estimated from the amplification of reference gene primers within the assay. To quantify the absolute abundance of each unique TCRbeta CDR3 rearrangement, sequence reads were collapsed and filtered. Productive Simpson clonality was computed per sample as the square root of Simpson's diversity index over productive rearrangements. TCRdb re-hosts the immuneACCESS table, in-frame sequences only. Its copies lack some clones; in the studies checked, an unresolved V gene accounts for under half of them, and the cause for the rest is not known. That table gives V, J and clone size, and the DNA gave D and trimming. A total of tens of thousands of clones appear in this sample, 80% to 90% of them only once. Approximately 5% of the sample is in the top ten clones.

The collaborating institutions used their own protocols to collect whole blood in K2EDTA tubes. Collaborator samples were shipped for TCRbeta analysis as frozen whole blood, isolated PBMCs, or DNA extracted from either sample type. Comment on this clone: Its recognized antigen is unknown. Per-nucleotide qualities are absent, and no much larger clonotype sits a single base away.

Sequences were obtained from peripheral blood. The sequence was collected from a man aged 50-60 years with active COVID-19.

The CDR3 sequence is CASGQPYNQPQHF. The nucleotide sequence is given as TGTGCCAGCGGACAGCCATACAATCAGCCCCAGCATTTT. This sequence uses TRBV6-5 and TRBJ1-5; TRBD1 is perhaps the D gene, given 6 matching bases. CDR1 MNHEY and CDR2 SVGAGI are derived from the germline V gene. V is cut by 8 bases and J by 3 bases, and the space between the germline ends is 11 bases. Measured from the cysteine to the phenylalanine, the CDR3 is 13 residues long. CDR3 DNA is the only sequence kept; it has 39 bases, read in frame from the first base.